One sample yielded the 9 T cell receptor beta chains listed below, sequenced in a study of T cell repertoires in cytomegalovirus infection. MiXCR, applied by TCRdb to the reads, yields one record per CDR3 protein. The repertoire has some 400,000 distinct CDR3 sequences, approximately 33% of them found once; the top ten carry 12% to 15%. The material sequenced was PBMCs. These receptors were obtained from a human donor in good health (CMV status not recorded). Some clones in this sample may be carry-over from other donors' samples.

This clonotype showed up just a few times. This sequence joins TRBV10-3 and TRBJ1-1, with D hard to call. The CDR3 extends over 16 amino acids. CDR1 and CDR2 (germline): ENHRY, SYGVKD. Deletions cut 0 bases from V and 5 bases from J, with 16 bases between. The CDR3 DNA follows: TGTGCCATCAGTGAGTCGGAAATTCAACGGGGAACTGAAGCTTTCTTT. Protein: CAISESEIQRGTEAFF.

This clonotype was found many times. In DNA, the CDR3 is TGTGCCAGCAGCTTAGGATCTGCGTCCTGGGATGAGCAGTTCTTC. It translates to CASSLGSASWDEQFF. The chain carries TRBV7-6 and TRBJ2-1; D not resolved. Germline V lookup: CDR1 SGHVS, CDR2 FNYEAQ. Trimming left V 1 base short and J 8 bases short, with 15 bases between. The length of the CDR3 is 15 residues.

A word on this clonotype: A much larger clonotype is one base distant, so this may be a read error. The DNA of the CDR3 is TGTTCCAGCAGCTTAGAAACCTCTGCCGGGCAGTACTTC. It translates to CSSSLETSAGQYF. V is TRBV7-8 and J is TRBJ2-7, with D unclear. The V gene's germline CDR1 is SGHVS and CDR2 FQNEAQ. The CDR3 contains 13 residues.

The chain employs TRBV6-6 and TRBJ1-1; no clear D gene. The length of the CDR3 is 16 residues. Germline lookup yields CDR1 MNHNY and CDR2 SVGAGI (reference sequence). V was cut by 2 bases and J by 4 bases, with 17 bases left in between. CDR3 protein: CASSYPKGGGATEAFF. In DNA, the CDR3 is TGTGCCAGCAGTTACCCCAAGGGCGGAGGAGCCACTGAAGCTTTCTTT.

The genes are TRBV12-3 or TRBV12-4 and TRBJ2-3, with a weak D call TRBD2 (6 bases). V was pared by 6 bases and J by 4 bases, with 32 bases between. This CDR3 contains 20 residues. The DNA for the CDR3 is TGTGCCAGCAGCCACCGGGGACCGCGCGGGGTTCGACAAAGGGCAGATACGCAGTATTTT. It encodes CASSHRGPRGVRQRADTQYF.

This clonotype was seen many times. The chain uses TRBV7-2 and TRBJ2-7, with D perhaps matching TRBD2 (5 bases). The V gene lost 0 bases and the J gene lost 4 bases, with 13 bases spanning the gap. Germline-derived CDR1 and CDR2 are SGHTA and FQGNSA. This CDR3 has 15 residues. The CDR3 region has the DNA TGTGCCAGCAGCTTAGCGTCCGGGAACCAGTACGAGCAGTACTTC. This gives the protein CASSLASGNQYEQYF.

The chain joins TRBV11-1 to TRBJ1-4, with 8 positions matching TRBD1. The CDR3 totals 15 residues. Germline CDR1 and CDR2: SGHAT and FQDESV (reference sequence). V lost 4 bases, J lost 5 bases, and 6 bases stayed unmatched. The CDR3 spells CASSSTGERNEKLFF. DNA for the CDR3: TGTGCCAGCAGCTCGACAGGGGAGAGAAATGAAAAACTGTTTTTT. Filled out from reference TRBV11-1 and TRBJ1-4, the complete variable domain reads EAEVAQSPRYKITEKSQAVAFWCDPISGHATLYWYRQILGQGPELLVQFQDESVVDDSQLPKDRFSAERLKGVDSTLKIQPAELGDSAMYLCASSSTGERNEKLFFGSGTQLSVL.

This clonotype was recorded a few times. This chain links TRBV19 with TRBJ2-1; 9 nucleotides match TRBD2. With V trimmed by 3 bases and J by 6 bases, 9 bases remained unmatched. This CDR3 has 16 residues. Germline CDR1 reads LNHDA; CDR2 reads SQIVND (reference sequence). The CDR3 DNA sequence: TGTGCCAGTAGTATGGGTAGCGGGGGATTTGGCAATGAGCAGTTCTTC. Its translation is CASSMGSGGFGNEQFF. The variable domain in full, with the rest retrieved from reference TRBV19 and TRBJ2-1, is DGGITQSPKYLFRKEGQNVTLSCEQNLNHDAMYWYRQDPGQGLRLIYYSQIVNDFQKGDIAEGYSVSREKKESFPLTVTSAQKNPTAFYLCASSMGSGGFGNEQFFGPGTRLTVL.

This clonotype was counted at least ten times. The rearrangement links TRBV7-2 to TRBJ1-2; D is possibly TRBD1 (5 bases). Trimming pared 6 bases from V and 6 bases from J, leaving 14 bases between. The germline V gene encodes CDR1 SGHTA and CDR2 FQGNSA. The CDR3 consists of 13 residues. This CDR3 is CASSPYLTDGYTF. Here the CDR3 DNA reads TGTGCCAGCAGTCCGTACCTGACAGATGGCTACACCTTC.